The next 9 T cell receptor beta chains were all read from a single sample in a study of blood T cell repertoires in COVID-19. The table came from immunoSEQ multiplex PCR; TCRdb's copy has only in-frame clones and leaves some out. The sample comprises 180,000 or so clones, 65% to 85% of which are singletons, and about 6.7% rests with the top ten. Specimen: peripheral blood. These receptors were collected from a woman in her thirties or forties with COVID-19, enrolled during active disease.

The chain uses TRBV24-1 and TRBJ2-2; tentatively, D is TRBD1 (5 bases). The CDR3 is made up of 14 amino acids. Germline V CDR1 and CDR2: KGHDR, SFDVKD. V lost 9 bases to trimming and J lost 4 bases, with 14 bases between them. CDR3 protein: CATAPDSRTGELFF. The CDR3 bases are TGTGCCACCGCGCCTGACAGCCGCACCGGGGAGCTGTTTTTT.

The J gene is TRBJ2-1, the V gene TRBV5-4; D possibly corresponds to TRBD1 (6 bases). Trimming shortened V by 4 bases and J by 0 bases, and 11 bases separated the two germline ends. The CDR3 loop spans 15 amino acids. Per the germline V gene, CDR1 is SGHNT and CDR2 is YYREEE (reference sequence). CDR3 amino acids: CASSPTGVSYNEQFF. CDR3 in DNA: TGTGCCAGCAGCCCGACAGGCGTCTCCTACAATGAGCAGTTCTTC.

The rearrangement joins TRBV3-1 (or the pseudogene TRBV3-2) to TRBJ2-7; D not resolved. V was cut by 0 bases and J by 0 bases, with 6 bases left in between. This CDR3 spans 14 amino acids. The germline V gene encodes CDR1 LGHDT and CDR2 YNNKEL (reference sequence). DNA of the CDR3: TGTGCCAGCAGCCAAGACGGTAGCTCCTACGAGCAGTACTTC. Amino acids: CASSQDGSSYEQYF.

The chain uses TRBV4-2 and TRBJ2-7; D ambiguous. The ends were cut back, 4 bases at V and 5 bases at J, with 15 bases in the middle. From germline, CDR1 is LGHNA and CDR2 YNFKEQ. The CDR3 totals 14 residues. Here the CDR3 reads CASSRSSSQNEQYF. CDR3 sequence (DNA): TGTGCCAGCAGCCGGTCCTCTTCCCAGAACGAGCAGTACTTC.

The chain uses TRBV5-1 and TRBJ1-4; a weak D match, TRBD1 (6 bases). This CDR3 is built from 16 residues. The germline V gene has CDR1 SGHRS and CDR2 YFSETQ. V lost 3 bases, J lost 4 bases, and 16 bases lay in between. This chain's CDR3 is CASSSTRGGLNEKLFF. CDR3 nucleotides: TGCGCCAGCAGCTCTACCAGGGGCGGCCTTAATGAAAAACTGTTTTTT.

The rearrangement uses TRBV28 and TRBJ2-7; D unclear. The germline V gene has CDR1 MDHEN and CDR2 SYDVKM. V lost 1 base and J lost 0, with 4 bases in between. CDR3 length: 13 amino acids. DNA for the CDR3: TGTGCCAGCAGTTTATCCATCTCCTACGAGCAGTACTTC. Its protein is CASSLSISYEQYF.

This chain uses TRBV6-5 with TRBJ1-4; the D gene is possibly TRBD1 (5 bases). Trimming cost V 0 bases and J 6 bases, with 11 bases left between them. The germline CDR1 and CDR2 sequences are MNHEY and SVGAGI. This CDR3 is 15 amino acids long. The CDR3 DNA reads as TGTGCCAGCAGTTACTCTCAGGGTTCGGATGAAAAACTGTTTTTT. This codes for CASSYSQGSDEKLFF.

On this clone: The sample has other DNA sequences that encode this CDR3 too. This chain uses TRBV11-2 with TRBJ1-3; tentatively, D is TRBD1 (6 bases). Between the trimmed V and J ends, which lost 6 bases and 0 bases, there was a span of 12 bases. Germline loops: CDR1 SGHAT, CDR2 FQNNGV. CDR3 length: 15 amino acids. CDR3 region: CASSQTGHSGNTIYF. The CDR3 DNA is TGTGCCAGCAGTCAGACGGGACACTCTGGAAACACCATATATTTT.

This chain joins TRBV15 and TRBJ2-3; TRBD2 might be the D (6 bases). The CDR3 runs to 16 residues. Germline-derived CDR1 and CDR2 are LNHNV and YYDKDF (reference sequence). V shed 3 bases and J shed 6 bases, with 19 bases lying between them. The CDR3 sequence: CATSRAGTGDADTQYF. CDR3 DNA: TGTGCCACCAGCAGGGCCGGGACGGGGGACGCCGATACGCAGTATTTT.